The present T cell receptor beta chain was sequenced within a study of cytomegalovirus exposure and HLA in healthy donors. Germline values: CDR1 MNHEY, CDR2 SMNVEV (reference sequence). J lost 3 bases, V lost 4 bases, and 5 bases had no gene match. The CDR3 runs to 14 residues. In the PCR, 60 Vbeta and 13 Jbeta primers were used. Profiled with immunoSEQ multiplex PCR; TCRdb holds only in-frame clones, not every one. In the table there are over 90,000 clones, around 64% of which are singletons. The sequence derives from a man aged 55 to 70 in good health and CMV-seronegative. The rearrangement uses TRBV27 and TRBJ1-2, with 7 positions matching TRBD1. The sample was PBMCs. The CDR3 DNA reads as TGTGCCAGCAGTTATGGGGGGACAGACTATGGCTACACCTTC. This sequence encodes CASSYGGTDYGYTF.